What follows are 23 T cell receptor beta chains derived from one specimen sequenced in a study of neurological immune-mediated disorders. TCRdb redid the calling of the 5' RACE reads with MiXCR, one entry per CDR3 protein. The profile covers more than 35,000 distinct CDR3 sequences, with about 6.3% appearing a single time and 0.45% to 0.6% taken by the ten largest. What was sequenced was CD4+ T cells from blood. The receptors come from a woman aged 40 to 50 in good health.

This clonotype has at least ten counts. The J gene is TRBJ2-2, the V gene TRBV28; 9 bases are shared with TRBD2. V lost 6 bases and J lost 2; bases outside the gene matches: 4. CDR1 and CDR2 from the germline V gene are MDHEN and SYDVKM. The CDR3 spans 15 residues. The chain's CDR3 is CASRDSGGNTGELFF. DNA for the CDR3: TGTGCCAGCAGAGATAGCGGGGGAAACACCGGGGAGCTGTTTTTT.

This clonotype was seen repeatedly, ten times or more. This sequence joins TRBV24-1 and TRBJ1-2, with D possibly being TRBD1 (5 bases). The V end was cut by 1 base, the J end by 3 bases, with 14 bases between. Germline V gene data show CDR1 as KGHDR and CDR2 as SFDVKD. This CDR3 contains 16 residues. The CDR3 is CATSDLKAGPHYGYTF. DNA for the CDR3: TGTGCCACCAGTGATTTAAAGGCGGGACCCCACTATGGCTACACCTTC.

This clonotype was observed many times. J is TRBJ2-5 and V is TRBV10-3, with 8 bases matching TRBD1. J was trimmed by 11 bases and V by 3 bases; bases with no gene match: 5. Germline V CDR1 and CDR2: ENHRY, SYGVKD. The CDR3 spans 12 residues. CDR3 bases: TGTGCCATCAGTGACCCAAGGACAGGGCAGTACTTC. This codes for CAISDPRTGQYF.

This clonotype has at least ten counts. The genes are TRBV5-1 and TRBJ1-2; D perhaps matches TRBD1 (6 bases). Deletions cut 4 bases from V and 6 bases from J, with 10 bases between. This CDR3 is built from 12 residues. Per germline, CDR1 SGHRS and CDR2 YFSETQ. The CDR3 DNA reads TGCGCCAGCAGCAACAGGGTCGATGGCTACACCTTC. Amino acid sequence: CASSNRVDGYTF.

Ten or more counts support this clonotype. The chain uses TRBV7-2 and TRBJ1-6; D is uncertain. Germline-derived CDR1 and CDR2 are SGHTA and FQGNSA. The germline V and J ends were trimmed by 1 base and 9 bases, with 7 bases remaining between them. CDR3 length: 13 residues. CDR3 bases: TGTGCCAGCAGCTTAGACAGCTTTTCACCCCTCCACTTT. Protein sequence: CASSLDSFSPLHF.

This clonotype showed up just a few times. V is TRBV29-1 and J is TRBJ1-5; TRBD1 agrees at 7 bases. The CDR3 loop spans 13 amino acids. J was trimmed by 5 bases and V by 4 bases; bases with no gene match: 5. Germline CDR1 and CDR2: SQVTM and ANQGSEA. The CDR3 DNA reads TGCAGCGTTGCAGGACAGGAATATCAGCCCCAGCATTTT. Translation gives CSVAGQEYQPQHF. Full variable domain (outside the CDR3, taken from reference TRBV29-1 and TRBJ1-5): SAVISQKPSRDICQRGTSLTIQCQVDSQVTMMFWYRQQPGQSLTLIATANQGSEATYESGFVIDKFPISRPNLTFSTLTVSNMSPEDSSIYLCSVAGQEYQPQHFGDGTRLSIL.

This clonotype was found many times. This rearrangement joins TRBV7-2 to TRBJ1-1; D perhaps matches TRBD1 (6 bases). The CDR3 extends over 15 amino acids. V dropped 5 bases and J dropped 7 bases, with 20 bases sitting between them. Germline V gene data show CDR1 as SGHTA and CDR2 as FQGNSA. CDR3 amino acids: CASSPNTGWGGEAFF. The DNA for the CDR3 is TGTGCCAGCAGCCCAAATACAGGGTGGGGCGGTGAAGCTTTCTTT.

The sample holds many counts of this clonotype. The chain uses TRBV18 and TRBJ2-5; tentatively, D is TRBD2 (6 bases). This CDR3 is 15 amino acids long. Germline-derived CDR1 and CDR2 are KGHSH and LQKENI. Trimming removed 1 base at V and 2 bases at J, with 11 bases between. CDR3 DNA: TGTGCCAGCTCACCACGGGGACTCCTGCAAGAGACCCAGTACTTC. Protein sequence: CASSPRGLLQETQYF.

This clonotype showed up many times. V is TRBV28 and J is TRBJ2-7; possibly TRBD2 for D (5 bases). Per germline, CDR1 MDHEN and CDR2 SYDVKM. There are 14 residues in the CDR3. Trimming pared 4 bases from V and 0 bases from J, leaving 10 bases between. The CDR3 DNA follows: TGTGCCAGCAGTTCAATGGAGGACTCCTACGAGCAGTACTTC. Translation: CASSSMEDSYEQYF.

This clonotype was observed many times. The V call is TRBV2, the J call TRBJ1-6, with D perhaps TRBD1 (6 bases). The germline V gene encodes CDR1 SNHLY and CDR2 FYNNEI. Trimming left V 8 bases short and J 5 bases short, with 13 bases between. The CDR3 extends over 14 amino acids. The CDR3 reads CASGLDRDNSPLHF. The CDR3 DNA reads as TGTGCCAGCGGATTGGACAGAGATAATTCACCCCTCCACTTT.

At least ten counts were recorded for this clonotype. The CDR3 region is CASSLLGTNSYEQYF. CDR3 sequence (DNA): TGTGCCAGCAGTCTTCTCGGGACTAACTCCTACGAGCAGTACTTC. The chain couples TRBV3-1 to TRBJ2-7, with TRBD2 identical over 7 bases. Looked up from germline, CDR1 is LGHDT and CDR2 is YNNKEL (reference sequence). The CDR3 has 15 amino acids. The ends lost 6 bases at V and 0 bases at J; junction bases unmatched: 8.

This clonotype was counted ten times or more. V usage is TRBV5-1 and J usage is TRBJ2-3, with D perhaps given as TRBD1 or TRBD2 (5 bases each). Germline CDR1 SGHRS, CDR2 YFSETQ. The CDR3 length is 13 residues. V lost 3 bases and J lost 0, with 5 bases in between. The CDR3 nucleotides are TGCGCCAGCAGCTGGGACAGCACAGATACGCAGTATTTT. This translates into CASSWDSTDTQYF.

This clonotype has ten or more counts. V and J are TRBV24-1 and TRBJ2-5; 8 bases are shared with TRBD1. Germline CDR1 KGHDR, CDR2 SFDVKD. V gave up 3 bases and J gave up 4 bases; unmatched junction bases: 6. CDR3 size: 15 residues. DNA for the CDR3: TGTGCCACCAGTGATCCTGACAGGGGAGGAGAGACCCAGTACTTC. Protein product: CATSDPDRGGETQYF.

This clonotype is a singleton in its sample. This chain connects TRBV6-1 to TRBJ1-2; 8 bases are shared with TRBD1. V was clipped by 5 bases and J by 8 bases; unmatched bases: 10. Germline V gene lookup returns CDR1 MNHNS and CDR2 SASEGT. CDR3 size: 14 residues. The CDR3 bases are TGTGCCAGCAGTACAACCCAGGGGGCGCACGGCTACACCTTC. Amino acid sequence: CASSTTQGAHGYTF.

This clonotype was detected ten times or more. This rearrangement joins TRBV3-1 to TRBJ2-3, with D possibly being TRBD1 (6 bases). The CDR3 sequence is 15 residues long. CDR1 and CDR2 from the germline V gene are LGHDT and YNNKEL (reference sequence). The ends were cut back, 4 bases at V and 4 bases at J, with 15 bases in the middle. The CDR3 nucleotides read TGTGCCAGCAGCCTTGGACAGAGTGGGGCAGATACGCAGTATTTT. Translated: CASSLGQSGADTQYF.

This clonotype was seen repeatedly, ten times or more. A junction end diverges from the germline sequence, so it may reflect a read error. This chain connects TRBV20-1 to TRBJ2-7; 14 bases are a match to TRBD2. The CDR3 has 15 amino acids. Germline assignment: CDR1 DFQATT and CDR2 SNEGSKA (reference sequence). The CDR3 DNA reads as TGCAGTGCCAGAGGCCGACTAGCGGGAGGGGGCGAGCAGTACTTC. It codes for CSARGRLAGGGEQYF.

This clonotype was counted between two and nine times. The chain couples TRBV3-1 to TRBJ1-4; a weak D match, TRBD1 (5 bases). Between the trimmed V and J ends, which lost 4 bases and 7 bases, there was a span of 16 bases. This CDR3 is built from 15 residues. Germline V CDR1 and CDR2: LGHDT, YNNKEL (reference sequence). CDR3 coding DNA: TGTGCCAGCAGCCTCAACGTGGGGGGGGGTGAAAAACTGTTTTTT. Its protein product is CASSLNVGGGEKLFF.

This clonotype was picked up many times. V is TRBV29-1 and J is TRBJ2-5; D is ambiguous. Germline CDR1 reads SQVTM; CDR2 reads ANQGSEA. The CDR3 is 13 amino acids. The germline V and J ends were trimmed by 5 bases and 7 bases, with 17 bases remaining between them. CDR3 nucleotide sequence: TGCAGCGTTATCCTGAGCAGCCTTGGGACCCAGTACTTC. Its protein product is CSVILSSLGTQYF.

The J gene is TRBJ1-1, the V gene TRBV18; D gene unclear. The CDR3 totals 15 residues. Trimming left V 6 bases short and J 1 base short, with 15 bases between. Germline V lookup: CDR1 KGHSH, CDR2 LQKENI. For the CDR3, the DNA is TGTGCCAGCTCCCCCTCGGGAGGGCGGAACACTGAAGCTTTCTTT. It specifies CASSPSGGRNTEAFF.

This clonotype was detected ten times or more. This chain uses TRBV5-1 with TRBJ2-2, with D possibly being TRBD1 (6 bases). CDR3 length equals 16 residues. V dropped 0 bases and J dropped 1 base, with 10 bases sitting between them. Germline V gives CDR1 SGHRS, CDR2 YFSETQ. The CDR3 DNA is TGCGCCAGCAGCTTGGTGCAGGGACAGAACACCGGGGAGCTGTTTTTT. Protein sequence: CASSLVQGQNTGELFF.

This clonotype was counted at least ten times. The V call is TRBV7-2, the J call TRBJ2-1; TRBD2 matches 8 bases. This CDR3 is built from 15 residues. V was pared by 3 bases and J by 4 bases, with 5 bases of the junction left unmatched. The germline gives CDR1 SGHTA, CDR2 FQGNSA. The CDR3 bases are TGTGCCAGCAGCTTTGCGCCTAGCGGGTACAATGAGCAGTTCTTC. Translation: CASSFAPSGYNEQFF.

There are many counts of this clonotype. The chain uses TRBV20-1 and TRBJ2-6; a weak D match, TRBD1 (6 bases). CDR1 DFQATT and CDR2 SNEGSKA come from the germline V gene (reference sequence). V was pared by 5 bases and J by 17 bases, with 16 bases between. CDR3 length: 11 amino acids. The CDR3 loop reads CSASTGWGMTF. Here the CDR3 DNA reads TGCAGTGCTTCGACAGGTTGGGGGATGACTTTC.

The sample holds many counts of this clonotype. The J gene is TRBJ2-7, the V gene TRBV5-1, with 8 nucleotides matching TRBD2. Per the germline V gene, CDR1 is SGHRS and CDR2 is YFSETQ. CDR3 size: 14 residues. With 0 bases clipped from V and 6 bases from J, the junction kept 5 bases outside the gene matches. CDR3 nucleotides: TGCGCCAGCAGCTTGGAAGCGGGAGTCCTCGAGCAGTACTTC. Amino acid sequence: CASSLEAGVLEQYF.